This T cell receptor (beta chain) emerged from a study of cytomegalovirus exposure and HLA in healthy donors. Study findings and constraints: Highly shared sequence variants in one cluster were likely a sequencing artifact. Investigators reported fewer than 200 TCR beta chains as tied to cytomegalovirus.

Both 60 Vbeta primers and 13 Jbeta primers went into the PCR. Assay used: immunoSEQ multiplex PCR; TCRdb lists only in-frame clones, some missing. The sample lists approximately 130,000 clones; roughly 70% were seen once. Trimming cost V 6 bases and J 0 bases, with 9 bases left between them. The CDR3 contains 14 residues. Germline loops: CDR1 MNHEY, CDR2 SMNVEV (reference sequence). This clone appeared once. The antigen is unknown. This sequence joins TRBV27 and TRBJ1-5, with D perhaps matching TRBD1 (5 bases). The sequence was collected from a young man in good health and CMV-seronegative. What was sequenced was PBMCs. Written as DNA, the CDR3 is TGTGCCAGCAGCCCGGGGGATAGCAATCAGCCCCAGCATTTT. This gives the protein CASSPGDSNQPQHF.